Below, 5 T cell receptor beta chains from the same sample are listed, as sequenced in a study of immune characterization of retroperitoneal liposarcoma. MiXCR, applied by TCRdb to the PCR reads, yields one record per CDR3 protein. Among 9,500 to 11,000 distinct CDR3 sequences, less than 35% were seen once, and the ten largest hold about 8%. Specimen: tumor tissue. These receptors all come from a male donor with retroperitoneal liposarcoma.

This clonotype is judged medium-sized (0.01 to 0.1%). V and J are TRBV6-6 and TRBJ2-1; D gene uncertain. Trimming stripped 2 bases from V and 10 bases from J, with 18 bases between. CDR1 and CDR2 from the germline V gene are MNHNY and SVGAGI (reference sequence). CDR3 length: 15 amino acids. The DNA of the CDR3 is TGTGCCAGCAGTTACGCCGACTTCCGGTGGAACGAGCAGTTCTTC. Residues: CASSYADFRWNEQFF.

This clonotype is categorized as medium-sized. The J gene is TRBJ2-5, the V gene TRBV10-3; 9 nucleotides match TRBD2. The J call may be in error: the DNA end matches TRBJ2-7 better. This CDR3 has 16 residues. The germline V gene has CDR1 ENHRY and CDR2 SYGVKD. CDR3 bases: TGTGCCATCAGAGTAGCGGGAGAGGCCCAGCGCCACGAGCAGTACTTC. Translated: CAIRVAGEAQRHEQYF.

This clonotype is medium-sized by share. V usage is TRBV6-1 and J usage is TRBJ2-1; 11 nucleotides line up with TRBD2. Judging by the DNA end, TRBJ2-7 fits better; the J call may be wrong. There are 15 residues in the CDR3. Germline V lookup: CDR1 MNHNS, CDR2 SASEGT. This CDR3 reads CASKKGLAENYEQYF. The CDR3 DNA is TGTGCCAGCAAGAAGGGACTAGCGGAGAACTACGAGCAGTACTTC.

The chain couples TRBV11-2 to TRBJ2-1; D is ambiguous. The DNA end is more similar to TRBJ2-7, so the J call may be wrong. The CDR3 covers 12 residues. Germline values: CDR1 SGHAT, CDR2 FQNNGV. The CDR3 sequence is CASSSGVGEQYF. The CDR3 nucleotides read TGTGCCAGCAGCTCTGGGGTGGGGGAGCAGTACTTC.

This chain connects TRBV4-3 to TRBJ2-3, with no clear D. V lost 2 bases and J lost 2, with 11 bases in between. The germline V gene has CDR1 LGHNA and CDR2 YSLEER. The length of the CDR3 is 15 residues. The CDR3 DNA reads TGCGCCAGCAGCCAACAGGCGGAGCCCACAGATACGCAGTATTTT. Amino acid sequence: CASSQQAEPTDTQYF.